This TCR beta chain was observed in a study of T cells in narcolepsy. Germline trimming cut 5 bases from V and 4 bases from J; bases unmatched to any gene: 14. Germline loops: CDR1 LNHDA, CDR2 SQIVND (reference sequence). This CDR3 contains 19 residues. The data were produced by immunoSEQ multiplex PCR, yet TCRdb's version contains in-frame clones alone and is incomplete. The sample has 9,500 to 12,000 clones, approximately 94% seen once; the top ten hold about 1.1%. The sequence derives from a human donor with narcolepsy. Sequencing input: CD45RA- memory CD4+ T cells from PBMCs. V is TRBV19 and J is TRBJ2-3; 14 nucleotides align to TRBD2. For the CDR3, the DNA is TGTGCCAGTAGTTCGCCGTGGGGGACTAGCGGGAGAGCTGCAGATACGCAGTATTTT. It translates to CASSSPWGTSGRAADTQYF.